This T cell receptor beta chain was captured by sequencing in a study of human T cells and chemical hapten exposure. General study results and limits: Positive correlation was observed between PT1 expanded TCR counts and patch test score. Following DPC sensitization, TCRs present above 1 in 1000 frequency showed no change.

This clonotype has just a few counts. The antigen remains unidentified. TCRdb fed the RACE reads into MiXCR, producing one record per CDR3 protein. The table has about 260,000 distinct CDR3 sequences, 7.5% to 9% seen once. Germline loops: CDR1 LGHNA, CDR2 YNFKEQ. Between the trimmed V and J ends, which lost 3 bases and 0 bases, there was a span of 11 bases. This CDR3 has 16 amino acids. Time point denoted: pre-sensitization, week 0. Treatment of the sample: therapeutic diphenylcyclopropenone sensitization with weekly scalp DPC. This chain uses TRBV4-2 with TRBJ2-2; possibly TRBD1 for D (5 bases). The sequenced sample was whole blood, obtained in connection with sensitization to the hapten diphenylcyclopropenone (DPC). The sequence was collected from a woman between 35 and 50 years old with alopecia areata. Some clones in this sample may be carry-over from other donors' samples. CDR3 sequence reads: CASSQVQATNTGELFF. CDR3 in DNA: TGTGCCAGCAGCCAGGTACAGGCCACGAACACCGGGGAGCTGTTTTTT.